The rows below give T cell receptor beta chains drawn from one sample of a study of T-cell memory formation after mild COVID-19. Each CDR3 protein gets one entry after TCRdb re-called the 5' RACE reads with MiXCR. This table has more than 300,000 distinct CDR3 sequences, around an eighth appearing once. The specimen was PBMCs or a T cell subset sorted from them (not recorded which). The origin of the receptors is a man younger than 35 who had mild COVID-19 (a few samples of this study predate the infection). Cell type and time point are not known. Each CDR3 is given with its conserved first and last residue. Each record gives: CDR3 protein, CDR3 DNA, clone size, J gene, D gene, V gene. D genes are given only for firm matches. Size is omitted from some rows. Given values are once, few, many or a class for expanded clones.

CASSVGTGSSPDTQYF	TGCGCCAGCAGCGTAGGGACAGGTTCAAGCCCAGATACGCAGTATTTT	many	TRBJ2-3	TRBD1	TRBV5-1
CASSEWGTSNEKLFF	TGTGCCAGCTCTGAGTGGGGAACGTCTAATGAAAAACTGTTTTTT	-	TRBJ1-4	-	TRBV18
CASSHQGPTDTQYF	TGCGCCAGCAGCCACCAGGGCCCCACAGATACGCAGTATTTT	-	TRBJ2-3	-	TRBV4-3
CASSTGREELFF	TGTGCCAGTAGTACCGGACGGGAGGAGCTGTTTTTT	-	TRBJ2-2	-	TRBV19
CAISEFPTAGYEQYF	TGTGCCATCAGTGAATTTCCGACCGCGGGATACGAGCAGTACTTC	-	TRBJ2-7	-	TRBV10-3
CASSKAGQGVSPLHF	TGTGCCAGCAGTAAAGCGGGACAGGGCGTTTCACCCCTCCACTTT	-	TRBJ1-6	TRBD1	TRBV6-2/TRBV6-3
CATWAQANEQYF	TGTGCCACTTGGGCCCAGGCCAACGAGCAGTACTTC	-	TRBJ2-7	-	TRBV10-3
CASSRDTRVGRSYNEQFF	TGCGCCAGCAGCCGGGACACTAGGGTCGGCCGCTCCTACAATGAGCAGTTCTTC	few	TRBJ2-1	-	TRBV4-3
CASSLQGAYQETQYF	TGCGCCAGCAGCTTGCAAGGTGCTTACCAAGAGACCCAGTACTTC	-	TRBJ2-5	-	TRBV5-1
CASGFGGRANEQFF	TGTGCTAGTGGTTTTGGGGGGAGGGCCAATGAGCAGTTCTTC	few	TRBJ2-1	TRBD2	TRBV12-5
CASSPDGTIGYTF	TGTGCCAGCAGCCCGGACGGAACAATTGGCTACACCTTC	-	TRBJ1-2	-	TRBV12-3/TRBV12-4
CASSVTGGPYEQYF	TGTGCCAGCAGCGTGACAGGGGGACCCTACGAGCAGTACTTC	few	TRBJ2-7	TRBD1	TRBV9
CASSPSWTGGNTEAFF	TGCGCCAGCAGCCCTTCTTGGACAGGGGGGAACACTGAAGCTTTCTTT	-	TRBJ1-1	TRBD1	TRBV5-1
CASSQWEQVAYEQYF	TGTGCCAGCAGCCAATGGGAGCAGGTAGCCTACGAGCAGTACTTC	-	TRBJ2-7	-	TRBV4-2
CAIRRGIEETQYF	TGTGCCATCAGGAGGGGGATCGAAGAGACCCAGTACTTC	-	TRBJ2-5	-	TRBV10-3
CASSAGADREGSPLHF	TGCGCCAGCAGCGCCGGCGCGGACAGGGAAGGTTCACCCCTCCACTTT	many	TRBJ1-6	TRBD1	TRBV5-1
CASSFSAGDTQYF	TGTGCCAGCAGCTTTTCGGCAGGGGATACGCAGTATTTT	many	TRBJ2-3	-	TRBV7-3
CSARRGEDTQYF	TGCAGTGCTAGAAGGGGGGAGGATACGCAGTATTTT	-	TRBJ2-3	-	TRBV20-1
CASSSGLADYEQYF	TGTGCCAGCAGCTCCGGACTAGCGGATTACGAGCAGTACTTC	-	TRBJ2-7	TRBD2	TRBV11-1
CASSQEYFRGVDQPQHF	TGCGCCAGCAGCCAAGAATATTTCCGGGGGGTCGATCAGCCCCAGCATTTT	-	TRBJ1-5	-	TRBV4-3
CASSYSNAPQHF	TGTGCCAGCAGTTACAGCAACGCGCCCCAGCATTTT	-	TRBJ1-5	-	TRBV6-2/TRBV6-3
CAKGQFLPRVQYF	TGTGCCAAAGGGCAGTTTCTTCCCCGTGTGCAGTACTTC	-	TRBJ2-7	-	TRBV12-5
CASSSDSGGELFF	TGTGCCAGCAGCTCAGACTCGGGCGGGGAGCTGTTTTTT	many	TRBJ2-2	-	TRBV7-2
CAIATGGRPDTQYF	TGTGCCATCGCGACAGGGGGCCGACCAGATACGCAGTATTTT	-	TRBJ2-3	TRBD1	TRBV10-3
CASRTSGGAKDTQYF	TGTGCCAGCAGGACTAGCGGGGGGGCCAAGGATACGCAGTATTTT	few	TRBJ2-3	TRBD2	TRBV6-6
CASNPVKQFF	TGTGCCAGCAACCCCGTCAAGCAGTTCTTC	few	TRBJ2-1	-	TRBV7-3
CASSTPSGYTDTQYF	TGTGCCAGCAGCACCCCTAGCGGGTACACAGATACGCAGTATTTT	-	TRBJ2-3	TRBD2	TRBV3-1
CASSLAEGLYNEQFF	TGCGCCAGCAGCTTGGCCGAAGGCCTATACAATGAGCAGTTCTTC	-	TRBJ2-1	-	TRBV5-1
CASSSRDSQRTQYF	TGCGCCAGCAGCTCCCGGGACTCCCAACGGACGCAGTATTTT	-	TRBJ2-3	-	TRBV5-1
CASSQDFPWGQETQYF	TGTGCCAGCAGCCAAGATTTTCCCTGGGGCCAAGAGACCCAGTACTTC	-	TRBJ2-5	-	TRBV3-1
CASSTYSSGNTIYF	TGCGCCAGCAGCACCTACAGCTCTGGAAACACCATATATTTT	-	TRBJ1-3	-	TRBV5-1
CASSHGVAIYNEQFF	TGTGCCAGCAGCCACGGAGTCGCGATCTACAATGAGCAGTTCTTC	few	TRBJ2-1	-	TRBV3-1
CASTRDRGHLGNTEAFF	TGTGCCAGCACCAGGGACAGGGGCCACCTAGGGAACACTGAAGCTTTCTTT	few	TRBJ1-1	TRBD1	TRBV6-2/TRBV6-3
CASSYQGANDPEAFF	TGTGCCAGCAGTTACCAGGGAGCGAATGACCCTGAAGCTTTCTTT	-	TRBJ1-1	-	TRBV6-6
CASSLEDGRSQPQHF	TGCGCCAGCAGCTTGGAAGATGGTCGAAGCCAGCCCCAGCATTTT	-	TRBJ1-5	-	TRBV5-1
CASRRGLAANEQFF	TGCGCCAGCAGACGTGGACTAGCGGCCAATGAGCAGTTCTTC	-	TRBJ2-1	TRBD2	TRBV5-1
CASSQHRGGTGELFF	TGCGCCAGCAGCCAACACAGGGGGGGCACCGGGGAGCTGTTTTTT	few	TRBJ2-2	-	TRBV4-1
CASSRTGNEQYF	TGTGCCAGCAGCCGTACAGGAAACGAGCAGTACTTC	many	TRBJ2-7	-	TRBV7-6
CASSLETSTDTQYF	TGCGCCAGCAGCTTGGAGACCAGCACAGATACGCAGTATTTT	many	TRBJ2-3	-	TRBV5-1
CASSRTGGINSPLHF	TGTGCCAGCAGCCGGACAGGGGGGATTAATTCACCCCTCCACTTT	-	TRBJ1-6	TRBD1	TRBV7-9
CASSQDLGEHGYTF	TGCGCCAGCAGCCAAGACCTGGGGGAACATGGCTACACCTTC	-	TRBJ1-2	-	TRBV4-3
CASSGFGQGHQPQHF	TGTGCCAGCAGCGGCTTCGGACAGGGCCATCAGCCCCAGCATTTT	few	TRBJ1-5	TRBD1	TRBV5-6
CASRFTPGQGAAFF	TGTGCCAGCAGATTTACTCCGGGACAGGGGGCTGCTTTCTTT	-	TRBJ1-1	TRBD1	TRBV7-2
CASGEMGVETQYF	TGTGCCAGCGGGGAAATGGGTGTCGAGACCCAGTACTTC	-	TRBJ2-5	-	TRBV25-1
CASSPRGDSAASGNTIYF	TGCGCCAGCAGCCCAAGGGGGGACTCCGCGGCGTCTGGAAACACCATATATTTT	-	TRBJ1-3	-	TRBV5-1
CASSLVLGQQTEAFF	TGTGCCAGCAGCTTAGTTCTAGGGCAACAGACTGAAGCTTTCTTT	few	TRBJ1-1	-	TRBV7-9
CASSFGPSSYEQYF	TGTGCCAGCAGTTTCGGGCCTTCCTCCTACGAGCAGTACTTC	-	TRBJ2-7	-	TRBV12-3/TRBV12-4
CASSYSLGPYEQYF	TGTGCCAGCAGTTATTCCCTGGGCCCCTACGAGCAGTACTTC	few	TRBJ2-7	-	TRBV6-5
CSARVGGPLSGEAFF	TGCAGTGCTAGAGTGGGGGGACCCCTGAGTGGTGAAGCTTTCTTT	-	TRBJ1-1	-	TRBV20-1
CASRTRPNTEAFF	TGTGCCAGCAGAACCCGACCGAACACTGAAGCTTTCTTT	few	TRBJ1-1	-	TRBV6-6
CASSPQVSTDTQYF	TGTGCCAGCTCACCACAGGTCAGCACAGATACGCAGTATTTT	many	TRBJ2-3	-	TRBV18
CSAELAGGTDTQYF	TGCAGTGCCGAACTAGCGGGGGGCACAGATACGCAGTATTTT	-	TRBJ2-3	TRBD2	TRBV20-1
CASSEVEGTEAFF	TGTGCCAGCAGTGAGGTCGAGGGCACTGAAGCTTTCTTT	-	TRBJ1-1	-	TRBV6-4
CASLLPGATDTQYF	TGTGCCAGCTTACTTCCGGGAGCCACAGATACGCAGTATTTT	-	TRBJ2-3	-	TRBV18
CASSFGSDQPQHF	TGTGCCAGCAGTTTTGGTTCCGATCAGCCCCAGCATTTT	-	TRBJ1-5	-	TRBV12-3/TRBV12-4
CASSILQGTAYEQYF	TGCGCCAGCAGCATCCTACAGGGAACGGCCTACGAGCAGTACTTC	few	TRBJ2-7	-	TRBV5-1
CSASPGTGRAAEAFF	TGCAGTGCTAGCCCGGGGACAGGGAGGGCCGCTGAAGCTTTCTTT	-	TRBJ1-1	TRBD1	TRBV20-1
CASRLGGQGISPLHF	TGTGCCAGCAGACTGGGGGGACAGGGGATATCGCCCCTCCACTTT	few	TRBJ1-6	TRBD1	TRBV7-2
CASSFAPTWGTETQYF	TGTGCCAGCAGTTTTGCCCCTACGTGGGGGACGGAGACCCAGTACTTC	-	TRBJ2-5	-	TRBV12-3/TRBV12-4